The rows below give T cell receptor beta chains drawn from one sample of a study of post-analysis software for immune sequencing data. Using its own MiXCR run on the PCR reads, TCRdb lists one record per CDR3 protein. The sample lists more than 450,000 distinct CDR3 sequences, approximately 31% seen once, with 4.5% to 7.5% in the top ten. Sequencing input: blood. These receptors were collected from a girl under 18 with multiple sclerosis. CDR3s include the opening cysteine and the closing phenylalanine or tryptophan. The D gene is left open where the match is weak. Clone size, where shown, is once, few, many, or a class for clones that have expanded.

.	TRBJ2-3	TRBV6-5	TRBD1	TGTGCCGGCAGTTACCGGAGCGGGACAGGGGGCACAGATACGCAGTATTTT	CAGSYRSGTGGTDTQYF
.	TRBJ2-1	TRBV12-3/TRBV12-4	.	TGTGCCAGCAGTCTGGGGCTTGATGAGCAGTTCTTC	CASSLGLDEQFF
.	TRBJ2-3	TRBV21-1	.	TGTGCCAGCAGCAAAGGCTGGACTAGCGGGGGGGACCTACGCACAGATACGCAGTATTTT	CASSKGWTSGGDLRTDTQYF
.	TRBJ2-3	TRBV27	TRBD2	TGTGCCGCGACTAGCGGGGAGCACACAGATACGCAGTATTTT	CAATSGEHTDTQYF
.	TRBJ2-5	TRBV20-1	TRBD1	TGCAGTGCTAGAGTCCGGGACAGGGGGCTAGAGACCCAGTACTTC	CSARVRDRGLETQYF
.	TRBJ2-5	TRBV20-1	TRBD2	TGCAGTGCTAGAGATTCGACTAGCGGGCAAGAGACCCAGTACTTC	CSARDSTSGQETQYF
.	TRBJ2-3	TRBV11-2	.	TGTGCCAGCAGCTTAGAGTTCCTAGCGCTCACAGATACGCAGTATTTT	CASSLEFLALTDTQYF
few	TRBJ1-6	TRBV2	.	TGTGCCAGCGTCGGGTCTTATAATTCACCCCTCCACTTT	CASVGSYNSPLHF
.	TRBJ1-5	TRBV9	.	TGTGCCAGCAGCGTAGACAGTAGCAATCAGCCCCAGCATTTT	CASSVDSSNQPQHF
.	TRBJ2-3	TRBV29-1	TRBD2	TGCAGCGTGCCCCGAGCGGGGGTCGCCGATACGCAGTATTTT	CSVPRAGVADTQYF
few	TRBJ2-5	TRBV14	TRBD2	TGTGCCAGCAGCCAAGGAATAGCGGGACAAGAGACCCAGTACTTC	CASSQGIAGQETQYF
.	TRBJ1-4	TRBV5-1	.	TGCGCCAGCAGCTCCGGACAAGCCGAGAGAGAAAAACTGTTTTTT	CASSSGQAEREKLFF
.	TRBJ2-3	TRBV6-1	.	TGTGCCAGCAGTGTACAGGGTGAGAGGACGCAGTATTTT	CASSVQGERTQYF
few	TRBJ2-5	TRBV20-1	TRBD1	TGCAGTGCTAAGAGGACAGGGGGCGGCGAGACCCAGTACTTC	CSAKRTGGGETQYF
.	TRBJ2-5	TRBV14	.	TGTGCCAGCAGCAGAGGACTGATTGAGACCCAGTACTTC	CASSRGLIETQYF
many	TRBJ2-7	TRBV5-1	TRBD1	TGCGCCAGCACATGGGACAGGGGCTACGAGCAGTACTTC	CASTWDRGYEQYF
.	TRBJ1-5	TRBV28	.	TGTGCCAGCCGTTTACGGGAATTGAATCAGCCCCAGCATTTT	CASRLRELNQPQHF
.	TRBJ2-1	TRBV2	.	TGTGCCAGCGACGAAGACGGCCCCAATGAGCAGTTCTTT	CASDEDGPNEQFF
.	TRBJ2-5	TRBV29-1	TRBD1	TGCAGCGTTCTCGGGACAGGGTTGGAGCTACGAGAGACCCAGGACTTC	CSVLGTGLELRETQDF
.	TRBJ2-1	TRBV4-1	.	TGCGCCAGCAGCCAAGAACCGGGGAGCAATGAGCAGTTCTTC	CASSQEPGSNEQFF
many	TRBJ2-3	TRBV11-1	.	TGTGCCAGCAGCCCACCGGGACTCAGCACAGATACGCAGTATTTT	CASSPPGLSTDTQYF
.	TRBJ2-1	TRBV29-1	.	TGCAGCGTTGACTATTTCTCCGGGGGAAATGAGCAGTTCTTC	CSVDYFSGGNEQFF
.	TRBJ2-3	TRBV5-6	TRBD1	TGTGCCAGCAGCTTGCAGGGGGCGCCGGATACGCAGTATTTT	CASSLQGAPDTQYF
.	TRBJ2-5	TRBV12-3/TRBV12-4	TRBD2	TGTGCCAGCAGTGCTTCTAGCGGCCGGACCCAGTACTTC	CASSASSGRTQYF
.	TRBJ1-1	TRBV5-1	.	TGCGCCAGCAGCTCAGGACAGCTAGTTAACACTGAAGCTTTCTTT	CASSSGQLVNTEAFF
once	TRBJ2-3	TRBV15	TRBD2	TGTGCCACCCTAGCCGGGGGGTTCTCAGATACGCAGTATTTT	CATLAGGFSDTQYF
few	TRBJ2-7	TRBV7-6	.	TGTGCCAGCAGCTTATGGCCGGAGTACGAGCAGTACTTC	CASSLWPEYEQYF